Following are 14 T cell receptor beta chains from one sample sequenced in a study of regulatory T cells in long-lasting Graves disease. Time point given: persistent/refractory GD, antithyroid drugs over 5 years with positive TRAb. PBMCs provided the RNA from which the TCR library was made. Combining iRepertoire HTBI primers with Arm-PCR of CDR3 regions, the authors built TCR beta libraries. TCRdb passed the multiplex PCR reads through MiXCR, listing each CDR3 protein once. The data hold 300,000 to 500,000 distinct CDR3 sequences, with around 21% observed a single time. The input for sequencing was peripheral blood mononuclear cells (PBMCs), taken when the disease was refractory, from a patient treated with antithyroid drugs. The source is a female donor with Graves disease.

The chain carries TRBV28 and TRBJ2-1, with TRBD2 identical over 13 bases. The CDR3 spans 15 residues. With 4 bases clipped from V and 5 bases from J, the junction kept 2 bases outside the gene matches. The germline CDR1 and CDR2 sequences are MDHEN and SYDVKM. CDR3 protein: CASSSGLAGHNEQFF. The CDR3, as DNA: TGTGCCAGCAGTTCGGGACTAGCGGGACACAATGAGCAGTTCTTC.

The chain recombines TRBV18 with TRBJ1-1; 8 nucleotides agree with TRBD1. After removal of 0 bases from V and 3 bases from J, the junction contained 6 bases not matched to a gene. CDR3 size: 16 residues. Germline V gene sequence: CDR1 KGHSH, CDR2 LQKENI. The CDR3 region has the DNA TGTGCCAGCTCACCACCACAGGGGGGTACGTACACTGAAGCTTTCTTT. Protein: CASSPPQGGTYTEAFF.

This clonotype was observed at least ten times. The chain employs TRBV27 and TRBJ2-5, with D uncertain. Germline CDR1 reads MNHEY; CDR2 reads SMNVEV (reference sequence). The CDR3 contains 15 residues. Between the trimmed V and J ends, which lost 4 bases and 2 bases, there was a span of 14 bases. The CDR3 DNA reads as TGTGCCAGCAGTTCAATATACCCACTTCAAGAGACCCAGTACTTC. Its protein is CASSSIYPLQETQYF.

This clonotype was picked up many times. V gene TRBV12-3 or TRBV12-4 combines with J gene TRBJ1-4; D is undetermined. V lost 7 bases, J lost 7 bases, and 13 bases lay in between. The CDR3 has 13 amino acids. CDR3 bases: TGTGCCAGCACCCCCGACGGGTCTGAAAAACTGTTTTTT. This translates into CASTPDGSEKLFF.

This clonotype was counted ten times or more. The CDR3 nucleotides read TGTGCCAGCAGTCCCCGGGGAAGCAACTATGGCTACACCTTC. Translating it yields CASSPRGSNYGYTF. The chain joins TRBV28 to TRBJ1-2; D is undetermined. The CDR3 runs 14 residues. Germline CDR1 MDHEN, CDR2 SYDVKM. Trimming took 5 bases from V and 2 from J, leaving 12 bases between them.

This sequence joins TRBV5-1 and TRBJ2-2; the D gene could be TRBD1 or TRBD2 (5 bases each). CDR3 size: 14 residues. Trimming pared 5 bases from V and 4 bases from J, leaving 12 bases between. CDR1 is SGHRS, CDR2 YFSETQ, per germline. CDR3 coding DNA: TGCGCCAGCAGGAGGGGTCTTGGCACCGGGGAGCTGTTTTTT. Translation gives CASRRGLGTGELFF. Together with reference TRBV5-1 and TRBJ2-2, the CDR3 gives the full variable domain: KAGVTQTPRYLIKTRGQQVTLSCSPISGHRSVSWYQQTPGQGLQFLFEYFSETQRNKGNFPGRFSGRQFSNSRSEMNVSTLELGDSALYLCASRRGLGTGELFFGEGSRLTVL.

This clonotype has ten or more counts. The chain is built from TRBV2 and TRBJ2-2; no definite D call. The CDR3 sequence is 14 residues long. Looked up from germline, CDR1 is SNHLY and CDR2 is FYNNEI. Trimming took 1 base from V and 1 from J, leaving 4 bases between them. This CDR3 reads CASSEGVNTGELFF. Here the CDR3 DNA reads TGTGCCAGCAGTGAAGGCGTGAACACCGGGGAGCTGTTTTTT.

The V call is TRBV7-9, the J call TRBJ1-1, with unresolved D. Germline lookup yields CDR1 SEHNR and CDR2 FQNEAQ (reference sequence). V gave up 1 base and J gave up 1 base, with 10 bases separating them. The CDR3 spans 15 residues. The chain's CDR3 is CASSLVMGPNTEAFF. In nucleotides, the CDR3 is TGTGCCAGCAGCTTAGTTATGGGCCCGAACACTGAAGCTTTCTTT. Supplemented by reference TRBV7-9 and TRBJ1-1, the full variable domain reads DTGVSQNPRHKITKRGQNVTFRCDPISEHNRLYWYRQTLGQGPEFLTYFQNEAQLEKSRLLSDRFSAERPKGSFSTLEIQRTEQGDSAMYLCASSLVMGPNTEAFFGQGTRLTVV.

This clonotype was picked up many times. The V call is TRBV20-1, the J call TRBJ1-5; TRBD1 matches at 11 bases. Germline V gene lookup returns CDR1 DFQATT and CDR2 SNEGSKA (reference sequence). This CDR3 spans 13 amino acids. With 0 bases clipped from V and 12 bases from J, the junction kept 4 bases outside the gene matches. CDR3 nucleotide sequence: TGCAGTGCTAGAGATCCCGGGACAGGGGGCCAGCATTTT. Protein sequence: CSARDPGTGGQHF.

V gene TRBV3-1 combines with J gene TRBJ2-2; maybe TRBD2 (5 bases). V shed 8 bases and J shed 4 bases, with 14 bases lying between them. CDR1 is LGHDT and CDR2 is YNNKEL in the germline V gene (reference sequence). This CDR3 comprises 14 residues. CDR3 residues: CASETGSGTGELFF. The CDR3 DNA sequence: TGTGCCAGCGAAACGGGGAGCGGCACCGGGGAGCTGTTTTTT.

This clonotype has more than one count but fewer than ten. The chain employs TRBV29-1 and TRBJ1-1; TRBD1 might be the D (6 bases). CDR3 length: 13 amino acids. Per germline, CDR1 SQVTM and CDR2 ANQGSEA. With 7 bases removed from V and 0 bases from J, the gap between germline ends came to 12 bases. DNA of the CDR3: TGCAGCGGTCGGACAGCAATGAACACTGAAGCTTTCTTT. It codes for CSGRTAMNTEAFF.

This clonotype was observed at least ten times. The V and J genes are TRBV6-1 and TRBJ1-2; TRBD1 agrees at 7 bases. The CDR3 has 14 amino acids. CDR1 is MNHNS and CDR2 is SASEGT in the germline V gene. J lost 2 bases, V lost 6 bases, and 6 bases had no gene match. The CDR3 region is CASRPTGANYGYTF. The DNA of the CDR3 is TGTGCCAGCAGGCCTACAGGGGCCAACTATGGCTACACCTTC.

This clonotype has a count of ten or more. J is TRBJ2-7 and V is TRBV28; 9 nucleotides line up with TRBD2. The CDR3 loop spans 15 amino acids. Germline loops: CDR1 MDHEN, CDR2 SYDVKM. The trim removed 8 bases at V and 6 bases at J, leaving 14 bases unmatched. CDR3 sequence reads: CASSPGAGGSGEQYF. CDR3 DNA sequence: TGTGCCAGCTCCCCAGGGGCGGGGGGGTCGGGCGAGCAGTACTTC.

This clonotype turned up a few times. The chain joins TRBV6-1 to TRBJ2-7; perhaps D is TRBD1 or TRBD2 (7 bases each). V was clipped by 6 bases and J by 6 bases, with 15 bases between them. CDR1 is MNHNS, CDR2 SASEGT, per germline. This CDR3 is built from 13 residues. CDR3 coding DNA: TGTGCCAGCAGGAACAGGGGAGGGGGCGAGCAGTACTTC. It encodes CASRNRGGGEQYF.